This T cell receptor beta chain appears in the sequencing data of a study of blood T cell repertoires in COVID-19. Study in general: Some COVID-19 samples were acute and others convalescent; all came from the United States, Italy and Spain. In each case, the material was cDNA or gDNA derived from T cells, B-cell-depleted T cells, or PBMCs.

Germline V gene sequence: CDR1 SGHAT, CDR2 FQNNGV. The CDR3 spans 12 residues. V was cut by 3 bases and J by 4 bases, with 7 bases left in between. Source study methods: Amplification from reference gene primers served as the basis for estimated nucleated cell counts. Libraries were prepared by immunoSEQ multiplex PCR; TCRdb keeps only in-frame clonotypes and omits some of them. The V and J calls and the clone size are those of that table, but D and trimming were determined from the DNA. This table holds around 200,000 clones, under 85% found once. To note about this clone: Distinct nucleotide sequences in the sample also encode this CDR3.

The rearrangement uses TRBV11-2 and TRBJ2-7, with D unresolved. Sequencing input: peripheral blood. The sequence was collected from a human donor in a cohort sampled during active COVID-19. Written as DNA, the CDR3 is TGTGCCAGCAGCTTGGTGAGTTACGAGCAGTACTTC. The encoded protein is CASSLVSYEQYF.